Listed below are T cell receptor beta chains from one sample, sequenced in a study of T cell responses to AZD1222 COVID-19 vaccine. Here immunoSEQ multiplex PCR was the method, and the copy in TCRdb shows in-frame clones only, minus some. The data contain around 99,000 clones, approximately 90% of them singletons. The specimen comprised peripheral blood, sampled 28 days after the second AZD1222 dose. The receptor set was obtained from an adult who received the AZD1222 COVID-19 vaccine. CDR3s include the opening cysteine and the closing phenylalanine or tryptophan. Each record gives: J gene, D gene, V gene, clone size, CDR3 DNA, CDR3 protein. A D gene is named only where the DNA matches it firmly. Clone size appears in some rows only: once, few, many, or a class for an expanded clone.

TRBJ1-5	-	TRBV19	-	TGTGCCAGTAGTCCCCCCCACGGCAATCAGCCCCAGCATTTT	CASSPPHGNQPQHF
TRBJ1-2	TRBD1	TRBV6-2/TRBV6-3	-	TGTGCCAGCAGTTCCGGGACAGTCTATGGCTACACCTTC	CASSSGTVYGYTF
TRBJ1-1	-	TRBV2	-	TGTGCCAGCAGTGACACGAACACTGAAGCTTTCTTT	CASSDTNTEAFF
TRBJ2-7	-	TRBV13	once	TGTGCCAGCAGCTTTTACGCGCCGCCCTACGAGCAGTACTTC	CASSFYAPPYEQYF
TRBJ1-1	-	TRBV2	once	TGTGCCAGCAGCCAGGCTATGGGTACTGAAGCTTTCTTT	CASSQAMGTEAFF
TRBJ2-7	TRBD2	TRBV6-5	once	TGTGCCAGCACCCTGTCCCCTAGCGGGAGCTACGAGCAGTACTTC	CASTLSPSGSYEQYF
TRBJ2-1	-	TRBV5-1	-	TGCGCCAGCAGCTTGGCGGGTTACCAATCCAATGAGCAGTTCTTC	CASSLAGYQSNEQFF
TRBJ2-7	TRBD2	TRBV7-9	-	TGTGCCAGCAGCTTAGTTGGACTAGCTTACGAGCAGTACTTC	CASSLVGLAYEQYF
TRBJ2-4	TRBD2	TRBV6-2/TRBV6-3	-	TGTGCCAGCAGCTCCTGGGCTAGCGGAACCAAAAACATTCAGTACTTC	CASSSWASGTKNIQYF
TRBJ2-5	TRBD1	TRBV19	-	TGTGCCAGTAGTGAGGGGGCCCAAGAGACCCAGTACTTC	CASSEGAQETQYF